Below, 3 T cell receptor beta chains from the same sample are listed, as sequenced in a study of blood T cell repertoires in COVID-19. Using immunoSEQ multiplex PCR, the repertoire was profiled, and TCRdb retains in-frame clones only, with some absent. The table shows approximately 190,000 clones, with around 84% occurring only once. Material for sequencing was peripheral blood. These receptor sequences come from a human donor in a cohort sampled during active COVID-19.

Comments on this clone: Other DNA sequences in this sample translate to the same CDR3. The chain has TRBV10-3 and TRBJ1-1; D uncertain. This CDR3 spans 12 amino acids. Trimming removed 6 bases at V and 0 bases at J, with 5 bases between. Germline V gives CDR1 ENHRY, CDR2 SYGVKD. CDR3 sequence (DNA): TGTGCCATCAGCAACATGAACACTGAAGCTTTCTTT. This gives the protein CAISNMNTEAFF.

The chain couples TRBV5-5 to TRBJ1-1, with D perhaps TRBD1 (5 bases). CDR3 length: 12 residues. The V end lost 3 bases, the J end lost 11 bases, and 14 bases lay between the germline ends. From germline, CDR1 is SGHKS and CDR2 YYEKEE (reference sequence). The CDR3 nucleotides read TGTGCCAGCAGCTCAACAGGCATCAGGGCTTTCTTT. Amino acid sequence: CASSSTGIRAFF.

V and J are TRBV19 and TRBJ1-5; weak D call: TRBD1 (5 bases). The CDR3 has 14 residues. CDR1 and CDR2 (germline): LNHDA, SQIVND (reference sequence). The V end lost 3 bases, the J end lost 2 bases, and 8 bases lay between the germline ends. The CDR3 coding sequence is TGTGCCAGTAGTATTAGCAGGGGCAATCAGCCCCAGCATTTT. Protein sequence: CASSISRGNQPQHF.